The 27 T cell receptor beta chains below were found in one sample sequenced in a study of cytomegalovirus exposure and HLA in healthy donors (dated by TCRdb to the late 2010s). To prepare the library, the immunoSEQ multiplex PCR assay was applied. For the multiplex PCR, a mixture combining 60 forward primers for TCR Vbeta segments and 13 reverse primers for TCR Jbeta segments was used. TCRdb limited this immuneACCESS table to in-frame rearrangements with V and J called. A share of clones is missing; checked studies link under half to unresolved V genes, and the rest is unexplained. This sample gives over 60,000 clones in total; 60% to 85% of them show up just once. 3% to 4% of the sample is in the top ten clones. The sequenced sample was PBMCs. These receptors all stem from a man between 18 and 29 years old in good health and CMV-seronegative.

This clone was observed a few times. The V gene is TRBV6-1, the J gene TRBJ2-2; D is uncertain. This CDR3 is 13 amino acids long. The germline CDR1 and CDR2 sequences are MNHNS and SASEGT. Trimming took 5 bases from V and 4 from J, leaving 8 bases between them. The CDR3 sequence is CASSQAPTGELFF. CDR3 DNA: TGTGCCAGCAGTCAGGCTCCCACCGGGGAGCTGTTTTTT.

CDR3 protein: CASSYAKVVSGYTF. For the CDR3, the DNA is TGTGCCAGCAGTTACGCTAAAGTAGTGTCTGGCTACACCTTC. The V call is TRBV6-5, the J call TRBJ1-2; no firm D call. The germline V gene has CDR1 MNHEY and CDR2 SVGAGI. This CDR3 is built from 14 residues. Trimming removed 2 bases from V and 7 bases from J, with 14 bases in between.

The chain is built from TRBV5-1 and TRBJ2-1, with TRBD2 matching 14 bases. The germline V gene has CDR1 SGHRS and CDR2 YFSETQ. After removal of 3 bases from V and 8 bases from J, the junction contained 7 bases not matched to a gene. This CDR3 is 16 amino acids long. For the CDR3, the DNA is TGCGCCAGCAGCTCCGGGGGACTAGCGGGGGTAGATGAGCAGTTCTTC. This gives the protein CASSSGGLAGVDEQFF.

The chain combines TRBV6-1 with TRBJ2-2, with D perhaps TRBD1 (6 bases). CDR3 length: 15 residues. Per germline, CDR1 MNHNS and CDR2 SASEGT. V lost 1 base and J 4 bases, leaving 10 bases between the germline ends. CDR3 protein: CASSEDRASTGELFF. In DNA form, the CDR3 reads TGTGCCAGCAGTGAAGACAGGGCGAGCACCGGGGAGCTGTTTTTT.

V is TRBV7-9 and J is TRBJ1-2, with D unclear. Per germline, CDR1 SEHNR and CDR2 FQNEAQ (reference sequence). Trimming took 5 bases from V and 7 from J, leaving 20 bases between them. There are 15 residues in the CDR3. CDR3 sequence reads: CASSHAPGTVGGYTF. CDR3 bases: TGTGCCAGCAGCCATGCCCCCGGTACAGTGGGTGGCTACACCTTC.

The chain recombines TRBV5-5 with TRBJ1-5; 9 bases fit TRBD1. The germline V gene encodes CDR1 SGHKS and CDR2 YYEKEE (reference sequence). Trimming took 0 bases from V and 10 from J; bases not matched to a gene: 8. There are 15 residues in the CDR3. In DNA form, the CDR3 reads TGTGCCAGCAGCTTGGCCGGGACAGGGAGGGAACCCCAGCATTTT. It is translated as CASSLAGTGREPQHF.

The chain joins TRBV7-8 to TRBJ2-7, with 12 bases matching TRBD2. With V trimmed by 5 bases and J by 1 base, 3 bases remained unmatched. Germline CDR1 SGHVS, CDR2 FQNEAQ. The CDR3 extends over 15 amino acids. CDR3 sequence (DNA): TGTGCCAGCAGCGCACTAGCGGGGGGTTCCTACGAGCAGTACGTC. Its translation is CASSALAGGSYEQYV.

The V call is TRBV14, the J call TRBJ1-2; 8 bases agree with TRBD1. The V segment lost 0 bases and the J segment 4 bases; nucleotides outside the gene matches: 1. Germline V gives CDR1 SGHDN, CDR2 FVKESK. The CDR3 sequence is 14 residues long. The CDR3, as DNA: TGTGCCAGCAGCCAAGAGGACAGGGTCTATGGCTACACCTTC. This translates into CASSQEDRVYGYTF.

This chain joins TRBV4-3 and TRBJ1-2; D ambiguous. This CDR3 is 17 amino acids long. Germline assignment: CDR1 LGHNA and CDR2 YSLEER. V shed 0 bases and J shed 4 bases, with 18 bases lying between them. CDR3 nucleotide sequence: TGCGCCAGCAGCCAAGATAAAAGCCGAGGGAGAAGCTATGGCTACACCTTC. It translates to CASSQDKSRGRSYGYTF.

The chain combines TRBV5-4 with TRBJ2-2; 8 positions match TRBD1. The CDR3 loop spans 17 amino acids. The J segment lost 4 bases and the V segment lost 4 bases, leaving 12 bases of the junction unmatched. Per germline, CDR1 SGHNT and CDR2 YYREEE (reference sequence). The CDR3 sequence: CASSDRDRIPSTGELFF. The CDR3 DNA reads as TGTGCCAGCAGCGATAGGGACAGGATCCCATCCACCGGGGAGCTGTTTTTT.

This clone was seen a handful of times. The V gene is TRBV13, the J gene TRBJ2-7; 7 nucleotides align to TRBD2. V shed 5 bases and J 3 bases; nucleotides not matched to a gene: 16. Germline CDR1 PRHDT, CDR2 FYEKMQ (reference sequence). This CDR3 has 17 amino acids. CDR3 region: CASSPPPGSGAYYEQYF. DNA for the CDR3: TGTGCCAGCAGCCCGCCCCCGGGGAGCGGGGCTTACTACGAGCAGTACTTC.

The J gene is TRBJ2-7, the V gene TRBV7-8, with 8 bases aligning to TRBD1. CDR1 SGHVS and CDR2 FQNEAQ come from the germline V gene. V lost 3 bases, J lost 4 bases, and 8 bases stayed unmatched. The CDR3 is 15 residues long. The CDR3: CASSLSTGTGYEQYF. Written as DNA, the CDR3 is TGTGCCAGCAGCTTGTCGACAGGGACAGGTTACGAGCAGTACTTC.

This chain connects TRBV9 to TRBJ2-2, with 9 bases that match TRBD1. Germline CDR1 SGDLS, CDR2 YYNGEE. The V and J ends lost 0 bases and 4 bases, in that order; junction bases with no gene match: 10. The CDR3 spans 18 residues. The CDR3 DNA is TGTGCCAGCAGCGTAGGAGGGACAGGGAGTCTTTTCACCGGGGAGCTGTTTTTT. Translated: CASSVGGTGSLFTGELFF.

The V gene is TRBV7-6, the J gene TRBJ1-1; TRBD1 is a possible D gene (6 bases). The V end was cut by 5 bases, the J end by 4 bases, with 14 bases between. This CDR3 has 14 residues. Germline V lookup: CDR1 SGHVS, CDR2 FNYEAQ. CDR3 sequence: CASSEGQGGTEAFF. The DNA for the CDR3 is TGTGCCAGCAGCGAGGGGCAAGGGGGCACTGAAGCTTTCTTT.

This clone was recorded a few times. The chain carries TRBV7-9 and TRBJ2-5; TRBD2 matches 12 bases. CDR1 SEHNR and CDR2 FQNEAQ come from the germline V gene (reference sequence). V lost 10 bases to trimming and J lost 5 bases; unmatched junction nucleotides: 8. This CDR3 region has 14 residues. The DNA for the CDR3 is TGTGCCACTCGGACTAGCGGGGTTACGGAGACCCAGTACTTC. It encodes CATRTSGVTETQYF.

This chain links TRBV12-5 with TRBJ2-7, with D maybe TRBD1 (5 bases). Germline CDR1 is LGHNT and CDR2 is FRNRAP. Trimming stripped 0 bases from V and 2 bases from J, with 11 bases between. The CDR3 sequence is 15 residues long. CDR3 sequence: CASGLVQAGPYEQYV. The CDR3 DNA reads as TGTGCTAGTGGTTTGGTACAGGCTGGGCCCTACGAGCAGTACGTC.

This chain connects TRBV5-1 to TRBJ2-1, with D tentatively TRBD2 (6 bases). Trimming left V 0 bases short and J 2 bases short, with 9 bases between. CDR1 SGHRS and CDR2 YFSETQ come from the germline V gene. The CDR3 covers 15 residues. The DNA of the CDR3 is TGCGCCAGCAGCTTGGGCGGGGCCGCCTACAATGAGCAGTTCTTC. It specifies CASSLGGAAYNEQFF.

This clone was found a few times. The V and J genes are TRBV4-3 and TRBJ1-2; a possible D gene is TRBD1 (6 bases). The V and J ends lost 1 base and 0 bases respectively, with 9 bases between them. This CDR3 has 15 residues. Germline loops: CDR1 LGHNA, CDR2 YSLEER. The CDR3 DNA reads as TGCGCCAGCAGCCAAGTAGCAGGGGCTAACTATGGCTACACCTTC. Its translation: CASSQVAGANYGYTF.

The chain joins TRBV12-5 to TRBJ1-1, with D unclear. The CDR3 covers 12 residues. The germline CDR1 and CDR2 sequences are LGHNT and FRNRAP. V was pared by 2 bases and J by 4 bases, with 5 bases between. For the CDR3, the DNA is TGTGCTAGTGGTTTGCACGGCACTGAAGCTTTCTTT. This gives the protein CASGLHGTEAFF. Supplemented by reference TRBV12-5 and TRBJ1-1, the full variable domain reads DARVTQTPRHKVTEMGQEVTMRCQPILGHNTVFWYRQTMMQGLELLAYFRNRAPLDDSGMPKDRFSAEMPDATLATLKIQPSEPRDSAVYFCASGLHGTEAFFGQGTRLTVV.

The CDR3 sequence: CSVEPLDRGSMNTEAFF. CDR3 DNA: TGCAGCGTTGAGCCACTTGACAGGGGCTCGATGAACACTGAAGCTTTCTTT. The chain links TRBV29-1 to TRBJ1-1; 8 bases are shared with TRBD1. The length of the CDR3 is 17 residues. V gave up 3 bases and J gave up 0 bases; unmatched junction bases: 12. CDR1 is SQVTM, CDR2 ANQGSEA, per germline.

This chain uses TRBV9 with TRBJ2-5; 8 bases are shared with TRBD2. The CDR3 has 14 amino acids. With V trimmed by 5 bases and J by 1 base, 4 bases remained unmatched. In germline, CDR1 is SGDLS, CDR2 YYNGEE. The CDR3 DNA sequence: TGTGCCAGCAGTGGGGGACTAGGCCAAGAGACCCAGTACTTC. This translates into CASSGGLGQETQYF. The full variable domain, completed using reference TRBV9 and TRBJ2-5, is DSGVTQTPKHLITATGQRVTLRCSPRSGDLSVYWYQQSLDQGLQFLIQYYNGEERAKGNILERFSAQQFPDLHSELNLSSLELGDSALYFCASSGGLGQETQYFGPGTRLLVL.

The gene calls are TRBV10-3 and TRBJ2-3; 7 nucleotides agree with TRBD1. With V trimmed by 4 bases and J by 3 bases, 1 base remained unmatched. This CDR3 comprises 13 residues. The germline gives CDR1 ENHRY, CDR2 SYGVKD. The DNA for the CDR3 is TGTGCCATCAGTGGGACAGGAACAGATACGCAGTATTTT. Residues: CAISGTGTDTQYF.

This chain connects TRBV7-9 to TRBJ2-2; 8 positions agree with TRBD1. Per the germline V gene, CDR1 is SEHNR and CDR2 is FQNEAQ (reference sequence). The CDR3 has 18 residues. The V and J ends lost 2 bases and 5 bases, in that order; junction bases with no gene match: 13. The CDR3 is CASSLSLLDRDGTGELFF. The CDR3 DNA is TGTGCCAGCAGCTTAAGTTTACTGGACAGGGATGGAACCGGGGAGCTGTTTTTT.

This chain links TRBV19 with TRBJ2-3, with D possibly being TRBD2 (6 bases). This CDR3 is built from 15 residues. In germline, CDR1 is LNHDA, CDR2 SQIVND (reference sequence). V was cut by 6 bases and J by 1 base, with 14 bases left in between. The CDR3 DNA reads as TGTGCCAGTAGCAAAGGGACTCTTGGCACAGATACGCAGTATTTT. The encoded protein is CASSKGTLGTDTQYF.

The chain is built from TRBV9 and TRBJ2-5; weak D call: TRBD1 (5 bases). The CDR3 covers 13 residues. The germline V gene has CDR1 SGDLS and CDR2 YYNGEE. V dropped 5 bases and J dropped 1 base, with 9 bases sitting between them. CDR3 bases: TGTGCCAGCAGTCGCAGGGTCCAAGAGACCCAGTACTTC. Translating it yields CASSRRVQETQYF.

The rearrangement joins TRBV28 to TRBJ2-5, with TRBD2 identical over 11 bases. The germline gives CDR1 MDHEN, CDR2 SYDVKM. With 4 bases clipped from V and 5 bases from J, the junction kept 12 bases outside the gene matches. The length of the CDR3 is 17 residues. The CDR3 reads CASSSLSTSGDGETQYF. The CDR3 DNA is TGTGCCAGCAGTTCCCTTTCGACTAGCGGGGACGGGGAGACCCAGTACTTC.

The V and J genes are TRBV6-6 and TRBJ1-6; D is possibly TRBD1 (6 bases). Looked up from germline, CDR1 is MNHNY and CDR2 is SVGAGI (reference sequence). Trimming cost V 7 bases and J 8 bases, with 18 bases left between them. The CDR3 extends over 15 amino acids. This chain's CDR3 is CASIPGTIVDSPLHF. The CDR3 region has the DNA TGTGCCAGCATCCCAGGGACAATCGTGGATTCACCCCTCCACTTT.